Presented here are 3 T cell receptor beta chains from one specimen sequenced in a study of cytomegalovirus exposure and HLA in healthy donors (dated by TCRdb to the late 2010s). The library relied on the immunoSEQ multiplex PCR assay. A mixture of 60 forward primers for TCR Vbeta segments and 13 reverse primers for TCR Jbeta segments was used in the multiplex PCR. TCRdb retrieved this table from immuneACCESS and kept in-frame rearrangements only. Not all clones are present; in checked studies, unresolved V genes account for under half, and no reason is known for the remainder. The sample's records list about 50,000 clones. About 1.2% of the sample comes from the top ten. The sample was PBMCs. The receptors originated from a woman aged 40 to 50 in good health and CMV-seronegative.

The V call is TRBV15, the J call TRBJ2-1; 7 bases line up with TRBD2. V was clipped by 5 bases and J by 2 bases; unmatched bases: 6. The germline CDR1 and CDR2 sequences are LNHNV and YYDKDF (reference sequence). This CDR3 contains 15 residues. CDR3 sequence (DNA): TGTGCCACCAGCGCGGGGGACGGGACCTACAATGAGCAGTTCTTC. Residues: CATSAGDGTYNEQFF.

The rearrangement links TRBV2 to TRBJ2-7; TRBD2 matches at 7 bases. Trimming at V came to 6 bases and at J to 7 bases, leaving 12 bases not matched to a gene. This CDR3 has 14 residues. Germline V gene lookup returns CDR1 SNHLY and CDR2 FYNNEI. The CDR3: CASSSKLLAPEQYF. The CDR3 DNA reads TGTGCCAGCAGCTCAAAACTACTAGCGCCTGAGCAGTACTTC.

This CDR3 reads CASSYRDRGVNIQYF. CDR3 in DNA: TGTGCCAGCAGCTACCGGGACCGGGGGGTGAACATTCAGTACTTC. The chain has TRBV4-2 and TRBJ2-4; the match to TRBD2 covers 7 bases. Germline V gives CDR1 LGHNA, CDR2 YNFKEQ. V shed 5 bases, J shed 7 bases, and the junction held 11 bases outside the gene matches. The CDR3 covers 15 residues.